This section outlines one TCR beta chain sequence together with its context. The sample belongs to a study of cytomegalovirus exposure and HLA in healthy donors. With 60 Vbeta and 13 Jbeta primers, the PCR was carried out. Measured with immunoSEQ multiplex PCR; TCRdb has only the in-frame clones, and not every one. The data hold over 200,000 clones, with around 88% observed a single time. V lost 5 bases, J lost 2 bases, and 7 bases lay in between. This CDR3 is 12 amino acids long. Germline V gene lookup returns CDR1 SGHNT and CDR2 YENEEA. The J gene is TRBJ2-7, the V gene TRBV11-3; TRBD1 might be the D (6 bases). The sequencing input was PBMCs. This receptor was taken from a woman aged 18-29 years in good health and CMV-seronegative. The CDR3 DNA follows: TGTGCCAGCAGCAACAGGGCCTACGAGCAGTACTTC. Translating it yields CASSNRAYEQYF.